This T cell receptor (beta chain) appears in the sequencing data of a study of T cell repertoires in cytomegalovirus infection. A few counts support this clonotype. The antigen remains unidentified. From the reads, TCRdb called clonotypes with MiXCR, one entry per CDR3 protein. The table has fewer than 950,000 distinct CDR3 sequences, 30% to 35% seen once. Germline CDR1 reads MNHNS; CDR2 reads SASEGT. The V gene end was trimmed by 1 base and the J gene end by 0 bases; junction bases not matched to a gene: 6. The CDR3 loop spans 18 amino acids. This chain links TRBV6-1 with TRBJ2-4; TRBD2 aligns across 10 bases. Sample: cultured CD8+ T cells from PBMCs, taken from culture after CMV antigen stimulation. The source of this sequence is a human donor in good health (CMV status not recorded). Some clones in this sample may be carry-over from other donors' samples. Here the CDR3 DNA reads TGTGCCAGCAGTGAAGAACTAGCGGGACCTCTAGCCAAAAACATTCAGTACTTC. As protein: CASSEELAGPLAKNIQYF.